This is a list of T cell receptor beta chains from one sample in a study of radiotherapy plus CTLA-4 blockade in lung cancer. The table came from immunoSEQ multiplex PCR; TCRdb's copy has only in-frame clones and leaves some out. Of some 80,000 clones detected, 78% appear once; the ten largest clones hold 22%. This specimen was peripheral blood, taken from a patient treated with radiotherapy plus ipilimumab. The receptors originated from a human donor with non-small cell lung cancer whose response to radiotherapy plus ipilimumab could not be evaluated. Some clones in this sample may be carry-over from other donors' samples. Both conserved end residues are part of each CDR3. The order of the fields is clone size, V gene, J gene, D gene, CDR3 protein, CDR3 DNA. D genes are given only for firm matches. Clone sizes are given selectively: once, few, many, or a class where the clone is expanded.

once,TRBV5-4,TRBJ2-2,TRBD1,CASSHRGRITGELFF,TGTGCCAGCAGCCACAGGGGGCGGATCACCGGGGAGCTGTTTTTT
few,TRBV5-1,TRBJ2-7,-,CASSLGENREDEQYF,TGCGCCAGCAGCTTGGGGGAGAACAGGGAAGACGAGCAGTACTTC
-,TRBV4-2,TRBJ2-2,TRBD2,CASSQDRSGAGGELFF,TGTGCCAGCAGCCAAGATCGGAGCGGGGCGGGCGGGGAGCTGTTTTTT
-,TRBV14,TRBJ2-7,TRBD1,CASSPDRGLLCVWLSPQCYSEQYF,TGTGCCAGCAGCCCCGACAGGGGGCTATTGTGTGTGTGGCTGTCCCCACAATGTTACAGCGAGCAGTACTTC
-,TRBV28,TRBJ2-5,-,CASTSSQETQYF,TGTGCCAGCACCTCCTCCCAAGAGACCCAGTACTTC
-,TRBV27,TRBJ2-5,-,CASSLRGGPLNF,TGTGCCAGCAGTCTGAGGGGGGGCCCACTCAACTTC
-,TRBV19,TRBJ2-3,-,CASSIGTFTDTQYF,TGTGCCAGTAGTATCGGGACTTTCACAGATACGCAGTATTTT
once,TRBV19,TRBJ1-4,-,CASSLGGAPEKLFF,TGTGCCAGTAGTCTCGGGGGGGCCCCTGAAAAACTGTTTTTT
-,TRBV7-9,TRBJ1-6,TRBD1,CASSLGTGKSPLHF,TGTGCCAGCAGCTTAGGGACAGGGAAGTCACCCCTCCACTTT
-,TRBV7-9,TRBJ2-5,TRBD1,CASSLKQGAQTGEQYF,TGTGCCAGCAGCTTGAAACAGGGGGCTCAAACCGGGGAGCAGTACTTC
-,TRBV11-1,TRBJ1-1,-,CASSFAKNTEAFF,TGTGCCAGCAGCTTCGCTAAGAACACTGAAGCTTTCTTT
few,TRBV19,TRBJ1-6,-,CASTPGLSGSPLHF,TGTGCCAGTACCCCGGGACTCTCCGGTTCACCCCTCCACTTT
-,TRBV10-3,TRBJ1-5,-,CAISERGANQPQHF,TGTGCCATCAGTGAGCGGGGGGCCAATCAGCCCCAGCATTTT
-,TRBV7-9,TRBJ2-7,TRBD2,CASSLFLGGGTSSYEQYF,TGTGCCAGCAGCTTATTTCTTGGGGGAGGGACCAGCTCCTACGAGCAGTACTTC
-,TRBV30,TRBJ2-7,TRBD1,CAWRAGTDYEQYF,TGTGCCTGGAGAGCCGGGACAGACTACGAGCAGTACTTC
-,TRBV30,TRBJ1-5,-,CAWKGSYSNQPQHF,TGTGCCTGGAAAGGGAGTTATAGCAATCAGCCCCAGCATTTT
-,TRBV5-4,TRBJ2-7,-,CASSLSVGSMNEQYF,TGTGCCAGCAGCTTGTCGGTCGGGAGCATGAACGAGCAGTACTTC
-,TRBV4-1,TRBJ1-1,-,CASSQDRVRNTEAFF,TGCGCCAGCAGCCAAGACAGGGTGAGGAACACTGAAGCTTTCTTT
once,TRBV7-7,TRBJ1-1,-,CASSLTDNTEAFF,TGTGCTAGCAGCTTAACAGATAACACTGAAGCTTTCTTT
-,TRBV28,TRBJ1-1,TRBD1,CASRSQGAGTEAFF,TGTGCCAGCAGATCACAGGGGGCGGGTACTGAAGCTTTCTTT
-,TRBV6-6,TRBJ2-2,TRBD1,CASSYIETGAGELFF,TGTGCCAGCAGTTACATTGAGACAGGGGCCGGGGAGCTGTTTTTT
-,TRBV2,TRBJ1-5,-,CATSTGRGYQPQHF,TGTGCCACTAGTACAGGCAGGGGCTATCAGCCCCAGCATTTT
-,TRBV5-8,TRBJ1-6,-,CASSLQRGSPLHF,TGTGCCAGCAGCTTGCAGCGGGGATCACCCCTCCACTTT
-,TRBV19,TRBJ2-3,-,CASSDRGNTQYF,TGTGCCAGTAGTGATCGCGGGAATACGCAGTATTTT
-,TRBV10-3,TRBJ1-1,-,CAIRGSLNTEAFF,TGTGCCATTCGGGGGAGTTTGAACACTGAAGCTTTCTTT
-,TRBV6-1,TRBJ1-2,-,CASSGANYGYTF,TGTGCCAGCAGTGGCGCTAACTATGGCTACACCTTC
once,TRBV6-5,TRBJ2-7,TRBD2,CASSYSASGVHEQYF,TGTGCCAGCAGTTACTCGGCGAGCGGGGTGCACGAGCAGTACTTC
-,TRBV4-3,TRBJ1-2,TRBD1,CASSQDRGQGYGYTF,TGCGCCAGCAGCCAAGATCGGGGACAGGGTTATGGCTACACCTTC
-,TRBV12-2,TRBJ2-3,-,CASRLVGLSSTDTQYF,TGTGCAAGTCGCTTAGTGGGACTATCTAGCACAGATACGCAGTATTTT
-,TRBV9,TRBJ2-5,TRBD2,CASSRTSGASGTQYF,TGTGCCAGCAGCAGGACTAGCGGGGCCTCAGGGACCCAGTACTTC
-,TRBV15,TRBJ2-5,TRBD1,CATSKGTEQETQYF,TGTGCCACCAGTAAAGGGACAGAACAAGAGACCCAGTACTTC
-,TRBV9,TRBJ2-7,TRBD1,CASSPWDRGAYEQYF,TGTGCCAGCAGCCCCTGGGACAGGGGAGCCTACGAGCAGTACTTC
-,TRBV15,TRBJ1-1,TRBD1,CATSSLIQGVVTEAFF,TGTGCCACCAGCAGCCTCATACAGGGGGTGGTGACTGAAGCTTTCTTT
-,TRBV7-9,TRBJ1-1,TRBD1,CASSSGQGSTEAFF,TGTGCCAGCAGCTCGGGACAGGGAAGCACTGAAGCTTTCTTT
-,TRBV5-1,TRBJ1-1,-,CASSLFGAQAAFF,TGCGCCAGCAGCTTGTTTGGGGCTCAAGCGGCTTTCTTT
-,TRBV6-4,TRBJ1-2,-,CASSDAAGRAGGYTF,TGTGCCAGCAGTGACGCAGCGGGCAGGGCAGGTGGCTACACCTTC
once,TRBV27,TRBJ1-1,-,CASSLYAGVTEAFF,TGTGCCAGCAGTTTATATGCGGGGGTTACTGAAGCTTTCTTT
-,TRBV6-5,TRBJ2-7,TRBD1,CASTNPTGVGEQYF,TGTGCCAGCACCAATCCGACAGGGGTTGGGGAGCAGTACTTC
-,TRBV30,TRBJ1-1,-,CAWGTYEEAFF,TGTGCCTGGGGGACATACGAGGAAGCTTTCTTT
-,TRBV18,TRBJ1-2,TRBD1,CASSPGQGVLLDGYTF,TGTGCCAGCTCACCAGGACAGGGGGTTTTATTAGACGGCTACACCTTC
-,TRBV29-1,TRBJ2-7,TRBD1,CSVFDREYEQYF,TGCAGCGTTTTTGACAGGGAGTACGAGCAGTACTTC
-,TRBV18,TRBJ2-6,TRBD1,CASSRGTGGSGANVLTF,TGTGCCAGCTCTCGCGGGACAGGGGGCTCAGGGGCCAACGTCCTGACTTTC
-,TRBV19,TRBJ2-6,-,CASSISRAGASSGANVLTF,TGTGCCAGTAGTATTTCTAGGGCAGGGGCCTCCTCTGGGGCCAACGTCCTGACTTTC
once,TRBV19,TRBJ2-1,-,CASSTKRVTSYNEQFF,TGTGCCAGTAGTACCAAACGGGTAACCTCCTACAATGAGCAGTTCTTC
-,TRBV28,TRBJ2-4,-,CASSSRVETQYF,TGTGCCAGCAGTTCCCGAGTGGAGACTCAGTACTTC
-,TRBV5-1,TRBJ1-6,-,CASSSTEGSPLHF,TGCGCCAGCAGCTCCACCGAGGGTTCACCCCTCCACTTT
-,TRBV4-2,TRBJ2-7,TRBD2,CASSQARASGSYEQYF,TGTGCCAGCAGCCAAGCGCGGGCTAGCGGCTCCTACGAGCAGTACTTC
once,TRBV5-6,TRBJ1-2,TRBD1,CASSQGTGRFNYGYTF,TGTGCCAGCAGCCAAGGGACAGGGAGGTTTAACTATGGCTACACCTTC
-,TRBV28,TRBJ2-2,TRBD2,CATAARGGHFTGELFF,TGTGCCACCGCCGCGCGGGGGGGCCATTTCACCGGGGAGCTGTTTTTT
-,TRBV19,TRBJ2-2,TRBD2,CASILGSGGATGELFF,TGTGCCAGTATCCTGGGGAGCGGGGGGGCCACCGGGGAGCTGTTTTTT
-,TRBV15,TRBJ1-3,-,CATSRTDSRNTIYF,TGTGCCACCAGCAGGACAGATTCTAGAAACACCATATATTTT
-,TRBV29-1,TRBJ2-2,-,CSVEFGGRNTGELFF,TGCAGCGTTGAGTTCGGAGGGAGGAACACCGGGGAGCTGTTTTTT
-,TRBV15,TRBJ1-1,-,CATSRDRAGGREAFF,TGTGCCACCAGCAGAGATCGGGCGGGAGGTCGGGAAGCTTTCTTT
few,TRBV7-9,TRBJ2-7,-,CASSPLYAAYEQYF,TGTGCCAGCAGCCCACTCTACGCGGCCTACGAGCAGTACTTC
-,TRBV19,TRBJ2-2,TRBD1,CASSIGTGVPGELFF,TGTGCCAGTAGTATTGGGACAGGGGTCCCCGGGGAGCTGTTTTTT
-,TRBV4-2,TRBJ2-7,-,CASSQGMEGYEQYF,TGTGCCAGCAGCCAAGGGATGGAGGGCTACGAGCAGTACTTC
few,TRBV11-1,TRBJ1-3,TRBD1,CASSLGPGQGASGNTIYF,TGTGCCAGCAGCTTAGGACCGGGACAGGGGGCGAGTGGAAACACCATATATTTT
-,TRBV5-4,TRBJ2-3,TRBD2,CASSRGVAGANTDTQYF,TGTGCCAGCAGCCGAGGGGTAGCGGGGGCTAACACAGATACGCAGTATTTT